Listed here are 10 T cell receptor beta chains from one sample, sequenced in a study of PD-1 blockade in classical Hodgkin lymphoma (dated by TCRdb to the early 2020s). Libraries were built with the immunoSEQ multiplex PCR assay. In its TCRdb copy, this immuneACCESS table keeps in-frame sequences only and misses some clones. Where compared with another copy, unresolved V genes explain less than half of these, and the others have no known cause. The sample includes tens of thousands of clones, with about three quarters observed a single time. Together, the top ten hold about 9.4% of the sample. Reading the label with the study, this specimen's time point is: cycle 4 day 1 (C4D1), after less than 7 weeks of nivolumab. Every trial patient had relapsed following autologous stem cell transplantation, and prior brentuximab vedotin exposure was what differed among cohorts A, B and C. The sequenced sample was peripheral blood mononuclear cells (PBMCs), obtained before the fourth cycle of nivolumab. These receptors all come from a human donor with classical Hodgkin lymphoma.

Details on this clone: Other DNA sequences within the sample encode an identical CDR3. The chain is built from TRBV9 and TRBJ2-2; unclear D gene. With 3 bases removed from V and 1 base from J, the gap between germline ends came to 4 bases. The CDR3 length is 13 residues. Germline lookup yields CDR1 SGDLS and CDR2 YYNGEE. CDR3 sequence (DNA): TGTGCCAGCAGCGGAGGGAACACCGGGGAGCTGTTTTTT. Amino acids: CASSGGNTGELFF.

The CDR3 loop is CASGPGLSSYNEQFF. CDR3 nucleotides: TGTGCTAGTGGCCCTGGACTTAGCTCCTACAATGAGCAGTTCTTC. The V gene is TRBV12-5, the J gene TRBJ2-1; tentatively, D is TRBD2 (5 bases). V was trimmed by 6 bases and J by 0 bases, leaving 12 bases between them. The CDR3 runs 15 residues. CDR1 and CDR2 from the germline V gene are LGHNT and FRNRAP.

V usage is TRBV18 and J usage is TRBJ1-1; 7 nucleotides line up with TRBD1. The V segment lost 0 bases and the J segment 1 base; nucleotides outside the gene matches: 5. The CDR3 is made up of 16 amino acids. Germline CDR1 reads KGHSH; CDR2 reads LQKENI. As DNA, the CDR3 is TGTGCCAGCTCACCACCACTGGCAGGGGGGAACACTGAAGCTTTCTTT. It encodes CASSPPLAGGNTEAFF.

The V and J genes are TRBV10-3 and TRBJ2-3; 8 bases fit TRBD1. Germline V gene data show CDR1 as ENHRY and CDR2 as SYGVKD. J gave up 2 bases and V 7 bases, and 5 bases lay outside the gene matches. The CDR3 is made up of 14 amino acids. This CDR3 reads CAIMRQGPTDTQYF. The CDR3 nucleotides are TGTGCCATCATGAGACAGGGGCCCACAGATACGCAGTATTTT.

The chain has TRBV4-1 and TRBJ2-7; 10 positions match TRBD1. After removal of 3 bases from V and 5 bases from J, the junction contained 7 bases not matched to a gene. The CDR3 loop spans 15 amino acids. Per germline, CDR1 MGHRA and CDR2 YSYEKL. The CDR3 region has the DNA TGCGCCAGCAGCCACGTCCGGGACAGGGGCGACGAGCAGTACTTC. Protein sequence: CASSHVRDRGDEQYF.

This clone has just one count. The rearrangement links TRBV7-2 to TRBJ1-1; the D gene is possibly TRBD1 (5 bases). From germline, CDR1 is SGHTA and CDR2 FQGNSA. V was cut by 6 bases and J by 5 bases, with 13 bases left in between. There are 13 residues in the CDR3. Written as DNA, the CDR3 is TGTGCCAGCAGACTTGTTGGGGCTACTGAAGCTTTCTTT. Its protein is CASRLVGATEAFF.

The rearrangement joins TRBV11-1 to TRBJ2-2, with 7 bases identical to TRBD2. Germline CDR1 and CDR2: SGHAT and FQDESV (reference sequence). CDR3 length equals 16 residues. With V trimmed by 5 bases and J by 6 bases, 12 bases remained unmatched. The CDR3 loop is CASSGRRDYLAGELFF. The DNA of the CDR3 is TGTGCCAGCAGCGGCCGCCGGGACTACCTAGCCGGGGAGCTGTTTTTT.

This chain joins TRBV18 and TRBJ1-1; 9 positions agree with TRBD1. Germline values: CDR1 KGHSH, CDR2 LQKENI. The V and J ends lost 2 bases and 8 bases, in that order; junction bases with no gene match: 9. CDR3 length equals 15 residues. The CDR3 nucleotides read TGTGCCAGCTCACCATATGGGACAGGGTCTCTCGAAGCTTTCTTT. Translation gives CASSPYGTGSLEAFF.

CDR3 coding DNA: TGTGCCAGCAGTTACTCAAGACAGGGGGGCAATCAGCCCCAGCATTTT. It codes for CASSYSRQGGNQPQHF. This chain joins TRBV6-6 and TRBJ1-5, with 9 bases lining up with TRBD1. This CDR3 region has 16 residues. The V and J ends lost 0 bases and 2 bases, in that order; junction bases with no gene match: 2. Looked up from germline, CDR1 is MNHNY and CDR2 is SVGAGI (reference sequence).

V gene TRBV5-1 combines with J gene TRBJ1-1; D gene unclear. CDR3 size: 13 residues. V lost 0 bases and J lost 3, with 6 bases in between. Germline loops: CDR1 SGHRS, CDR2 YFSETQ. CDR3 in DNA: TGCGCCAGCAGCTTGGTCCAGTACACTGAAGCTTTCTTT. Encoded protein: CASSLVQYTEAFF.